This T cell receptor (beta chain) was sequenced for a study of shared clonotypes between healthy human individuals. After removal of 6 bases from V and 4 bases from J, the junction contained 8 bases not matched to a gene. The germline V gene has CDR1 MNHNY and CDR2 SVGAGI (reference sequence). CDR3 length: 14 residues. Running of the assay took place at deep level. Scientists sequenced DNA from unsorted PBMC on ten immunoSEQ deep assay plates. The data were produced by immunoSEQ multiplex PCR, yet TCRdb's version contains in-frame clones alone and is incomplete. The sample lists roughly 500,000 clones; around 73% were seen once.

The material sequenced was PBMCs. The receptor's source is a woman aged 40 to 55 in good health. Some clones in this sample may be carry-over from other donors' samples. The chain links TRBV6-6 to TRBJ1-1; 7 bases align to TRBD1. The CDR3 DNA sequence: TGTGCCAGCAGCGACGACAGGGTACGCACTGAAGCTTTCTTT. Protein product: CASSDDRVRTEAFF.